This T cell receptor beta chain was profiled in a study of cytomegalovirus exposure and HLA in healthy donors. The method was immunoSEQ multiplex PCR; TCRdb's version includes in-frame clones alone and lacks a portion of them. In the table there are 250,000 to 350,000 clones, roughly 86% of which are singletons. V gave up 0 bases and J gave up 4 bases; unmatched junction bases: 12. Germline CDR1 and CDR2: ENHRY and SYGVKD. This CDR3 has 18 amino acids. The V call is TRBV10-3, the J call TRBJ1-5, with TRBD1 identical over 7 bases. The sample taken for sequencing was PBMCs. This clonotype was sampled from a man younger than 40 in good health and CMV-seronegative. The CDR3 spells CAISESTRTGVSNQPQHF. The CDR3 region has the DNA TGTGCCATCAGTGAGTCGACTCGTACAGGGGTCTCAAATCAGCCCCAGCATTTT.